The 22 T cell receptor beta chains in this list originate from one sample, sequenced in a study of T cell changes during pregnancy in multiple sclerosis. This table comes from immunoSEQ multiplex PCR, and its TCRdb copy is limited to in-frame clones, with some not included. The sample lists fewer than 40,000 clones, roughly 90% occurring once. The sample here was CD8+ T cells from peripheral blood mononuclear cells, taken after pregnancy. Source of these receptors: a female donor with multiple sclerosis, enrolled in a pregnancy study.

This clone was counted between two and nine times. V and J are TRBV9 and TRBJ1-5, with D uncertain. CDR1 is SGDLS, CDR2 YYNGEE, per germline. This CDR3 is built from 13 residues. V was shortened by 9 bases and J by 6 bases, with 16 bases between the two germline ends. CDR3 DNA sequence: TGTGCCACCGGACCGGGGTTTGGTCAGCCCCAGCATTTT. It yields the protein CATGPGFGQPQHF.

V and J are TRBV7-9 and TRBJ2-7; possibly TRBD2 for D (7 bases). This CDR3 spans 15 amino acids. Germline V gene data show CDR1 as SEHNR and CDR2 as FQNEAQ (reference sequence). Trimming pared 5 bases from V and 3 bases from J, leaving 17 bases between. The CDR3 coding sequence is TGTGCCAGCAGCCCCCCGGGGGGCAGGGACTACGAGCAGTACTTC. Its translation: CASSPPGGRDYEQYF.

The chain employs TRBV5-4 and TRBJ2-7, with 8 bases that match TRBD2. Unmatched junction bases numbered 0, after V lost 4 bases and J lost 6 bases. This CDR3 region has 11 residues. CDR1 and CDR2 (germline): SGHNT, YYREEE (reference sequence). This CDR3 reads CASSTSGEQYF. The CDR3 coding sequence is TGTGCCAGCAGCACTAGCGGCGAGCAGTACTTC.

The chain carries TRBV15 and TRBJ1-2; 11 nucleotides agree with TRBD1. The ends lost 0 bases at V and 0 bases at J; junction bases unmatched: 12. This CDR3 contains 20 residues. Germline CDR1 is LNHNV and CDR2 is YYDKDF (reference sequence). Here the CDR3 DNA reads TGTGCCACCAGCAGAGATCCTGGGGGCGGGACAGGGGGTGCTAACTATGGCTACACCTTC. As protein: CATSRDPGGGTGGANYGYTF.

This clone was recorded only once. The chain links TRBV4-3 to TRBJ2-1; D perhaps matches TRBD2 (6 bases). The CDR3 totals 16 residues. Germline V gene lookup returns CDR1 LGHNA and CDR2 YSLEER. The germline V and J ends were trimmed by 4 bases and 7 bases, with 20 bases remaining between them. The CDR3 region is CASSPSPGTSGNEQFF. The CDR3 nucleotides read TGCGCCAGCAGCCCAAGCCCCGGGACTTCCGGGAATGAGCAGTTCTTC.

V usage is TRBV7-6 and J usage is TRBJ2-7; the match to TRBD1 covers 8 bases. J was trimmed by 1 base and V by 0 bases; bases with no gene match: 5. The CDR3 has 16 amino acids. From germline, CDR1 is SGHVS and CDR2 FNYEAQ. The DNA of the CDR3 is TGTGCCAGCAGCTTAGCGGACAGGGTTAAGTCCTACGAGCAGTACTTC. Its translation is CASSLADRVKSYEQYF.

CDR3 in amino acids: CASSLSGGVYEQYF. CDR3 nucleotides: TGCGCCAGCAGTCTAAGTGGGGGGGTCTACGAGCAGTACTTC. The V call is TRBV10-2, the J call TRBJ2-7; 7 nucleotides line up with TRBD2. V shed 5 bases, J shed 3 bases, and the junction held 7 bases outside the gene matches. Germline-derived CDR1 and CDR2 are WSHSY and SAAADI. The CDR3 runs to 14 residues.

The table lists this clone with a few counts. The chain recombines TRBV5-4 with TRBJ2-1, with D perhaps TRBD2 (6 bases). Germline-derived CDR1 and CDR2 are SGHNT and YYREEE (reference sequence). Trimming cost V 4 bases and J 9 bases, with 11 bases left between them. This CDR3 spans 12 amino acids. The chain's CDR3 is CASSAVGSEQFF. The CDR3 DNA sequence: TGTGCCAGCAGCGCCGTCGGGAGTGAGCAGTTCTTC. Supplemented by reference TRBV5-4 and TRBJ2-1, the full variable domain reads ETGVTQSPTHLIKTRGQQVTLRCSSQSGHNTVSWYQQALGQGPQFIFQYYREEENGRGNFPPRFSGLQFPNYSSELNVNALELDDSALYLCASSAVGSEQFFGPGTRLTVL.

The V and J genes are TRBV7-3 and TRBJ2-3, with TRBD1 matching over 10 bases. In germline, CDR1 is SGHTA, CDR2 FQGTGA. This CDR3 contains 16 residues. V dropped 2 bases and J dropped 0; count of bases not matched to a gene: 2. CDR3 amino acids: CASSLWDRGSTDTQYF. The CDR3 DNA is TGTGCCAGCAGCTTATGGGACAGGGGCAGCACAGATACGCAGTATTTT.

The V and J genes are TRBV2 and TRBJ2-3; TRBD2 agrees at 8 bases. V lost 6 bases, J lost 3 bases, and 8 bases stayed unmatched. Germline CDR1 is SNHLY and CDR2 is FYNNEI. The CDR3 length is 15 residues. In nucleotides, the CDR3 is TGTGCCAGCAGGTCACCGGGGGGGCGGACAGATACGCAGTATTTT. As protein: CASRSPGGRTDTQYF.

The J gene is TRBJ1-3, the V gene TRBV7-9; 7 bases align to TRBD1. CDR1 is SEHNR and CDR2 is FQNEAQ in the germline V gene (reference sequence). The CDR3 loop spans 15 amino acids. Trimming cost V 8 bases and J 0 bases; bases outside gene matches: 7. In DNA form, the CDR3 reads TGTGCCAGCGCCTGGGACAGCTACTCTGGAAACACCATATATTTT. This gives the protein CASAWDSYSGNTIYF.

The gene calls are TRBV6-5 and TRBJ2-7; a weak D match, TRBD1 (5 bases). Germline CDR1 reads MNHEY; CDR2 reads SVGAGI. The ends were cut back, 6 bases at V and 5 bases at J, with 11 bases in the middle. The CDR3 covers 12 residues. In DNA form, the CDR3 reads TGTGCCAGCAGGCAGGGTAGCCACGAGCAGTACTTC. Its protein product is CASRQGSHEQYF.

This chain uses TRBV7-3 with TRBJ1-2, with a possible D match to TRBD1 (5 bases). The CDR3 extends over 12 amino acids. Germline V gene lookup returns CDR1 SGHTA and CDR2 FQGTGA. V was trimmed by 4 bases and J by 6 bases, leaving 9 bases between them. This chain's CDR3 is CASSSGTDGYTF. The CDR3 coding sequence is TGTGCCAGCAGCTCCGGGACTGATGGCTACACCTTC.

The DNA of the CDR3 is TGTGCCTGGAGCGACCACTCCTTGACGGGCTATGGCTACACCTTC. Translating gives CAWSDHSLTGYGYTF. The chain couples TRBV30 to TRBJ1-2; D unresolved. The CDR3 covers 15 residues. The ends were cut back, 3 bases at V and 4 bases at J, with 18 bases in the middle. Germline V gene sequence: CDR1 GTSNPN, CDR2 SVGIG (reference sequence).

This clone was seen a handful of times. J is TRBJ1-6 and V is TRBV2; 7 nucleotides agree with TRBD1. The J segment lost 7 bases and the V segment lost 1 base, leaving 4 bases of the junction unmatched. Germline lookup yields CDR1 SNHLY and CDR2 FYNNEI. This CDR3 is built from 15 residues. The CDR3 DNA is TGTGCCAGCAGTGAAGGCACAGGGGCCAATTCACCCCTCCACTTT. Amino acids: CASSEGTGANSPLHF.

The chain links TRBV9 to TRBJ1-3, with 7 bases identical to TRBD1. Germline trimming cut 0 bases from V and 7 bases from J; bases unmatched to any gene: 7. CDR1 and CDR2 from the germline V gene are SGDLS and YYNGEE. This CDR3 is built from 15 residues. CDR3 nucleotide sequence: TGTGCCAGCAGCGTAGCTGACAGGGACATGAACACCATATATTTT. Its protein is CASSVADRDMNTIYF.

The V call is TRBV7-9, the J call TRBJ2-1, with 10 positions matching TRBD2. Germline V gene data show CDR1 as SEHNR and CDR2 as FQNEAQ (reference sequence). The ends lost 0 bases at V and 2 bases at J; junction bases unmatched: 7. CDR3 length: 18 amino acids. The CDR3: CASSLAASGGVPYNEQFF. CDR3 DNA: TGTGCCAGCAGCTTAGCGGCTAGCGGGGGAGTACCCTACAATGAGCAGTTCTTC.

CDR3 amino acids: CASRSGTEQSPLHF. As DNA, the CDR3 is TGTGCCAGCAGATCCGGGACAGAACAATCACCCCTCCACTTT. The V call is TRBV5-6, the J call TRBJ1-6; 7 bases line up with TRBD1. Germline values: CDR1 SGHDT, CDR2 YYEEEE. This CDR3 comprises 14 residues. With 5 bases clipped from V and 10 bases from J, the junction kept 9 bases outside the gene matches.

The genes are TRBV5-4 and TRBJ1-1; D is perhaps TRBD1 (5 bases). The CDR3 totals 11 residues. The V gene lost 4 bases and the J gene lost 8 bases, with 9 bases spanning the gap. Germline V lookup: CDR1 SGHNT, CDR2 YYREEE (reference sequence). The CDR3 nucleotides read TGTGCCAGCAGCCCGGGGGGGGAAGCTTTCTTT. Its translation is CASSPGGEAFF. The full variable domain, with the rest looked up from reference TRBV5-4 and TRBJ1-1, is ETGVTQSPTHLIKTRGQQVTLRCSSQSGHNTVSWYQQALGQGPQFIFQYYREEENGRGNFPPRFSGLQFPNYSSELNVNALELDDSALYLCASSPGGEAFFGQGTRLTVV.

The V and J genes are TRBV4-3 and TRBJ2-3; 7 bases are shared with TRBD2. This CDR3 is built from 18 residues. Germline V CDR1 and CDR2: LGHNA, YSLEER. Trimming at V came to 0 bases and at J to 9 bases, leaving 18 bases not matched to a gene. The CDR3: CASSQDINRDYQSMTQYF. In nucleotides, the CDR3 is TGCGCCAGCAGCCAAGATATAAATCGGGACTACCAATCCATGACGCAGTATTTT.

The gene calls are TRBV27 and TRBJ2-3; the match to TRBD2 covers 7 bases. J was trimmed by 3 bases and V by 3 bases; bases with no gene match: 6. CDR3 size: 15 residues. Germline CDR1 and CDR2: MNHEY and SMNVEV (reference sequence). CDR3 protein: CASSFLTSQTDTQYF. The CDR3 DNA is TGTGCCAGCAGTTTCCTGACTAGCCAGACAGATACGCAGTATTTT.

The gene calls are TRBV10-3 and TRBJ2-7; 8 nucleotides line up with TRBD1. The V gene's germline CDR1 is ENHRY and CDR2 SYGVKD. The V segment lost 6 bases and the J segment 3 bases; nucleotides outside the gene matches: 10. The CDR3 extends over 15 amino acids. CDR3 coding DNA: TGTGCCATCAGCGCCCCGGACAGGGCCCTCTACGAGCAGTACTTC. Translated, it gives CAISAPDRALYEQYF.